This is a list of T cell receptor beta chains from one sample in a study of PD-L1 blockade in urothelial cancer. TCRdb's table, derived via immunoSEQ multiplex PCR, lists solely in-frame clones and lacks some. The table has approximately 67,000 clones, 86% seen once. Sequenced material: PBMCs, taken around atezolizumab (anti-PD-L1) treatment. These receptors were collected from a man aged 60 to 75 with urothelial cancer. The CDR3 runs from the conserved cysteine through the conserved F or W.

J	V	CDR3
TRBJ2-7	TRBV19	CASTGGREDSYEQYF
TRBJ2-3	TRBV29-1	CSASNGGALADTQYF
TRBJ1-1	TRBV20-1	CSAQDNLEAFF
TRBJ2-1	TRBV5-1	CASSLNPGGASDNEQFF
TRBJ2-7	TRBV7-9	CASSKWTGELYYEQYF
TRBJ1-2	TRBV6-5	CASTRTGGVYGYTF
TRBJ2-1	TRBV6-1	CASSIRDYNEQFF
TRBJ2-1	TRBV9	CASSVSGGANEQFF
TRBJ1-6	TRBV14	CASSRGGGNSSPLHF
TRBJ1-2	TRBV29-1	CSVEDRQGGGYTF
TRBJ1-2	TRBV6-6	CASSSSGTGWGYTF
TRBJ1-5	TRBV19	CASSFGTGQTYSNQPQHF
TRBJ1-2	TRBV6-6	CASTELGSANYGYTF
TRBJ2-3	TRBV6-5	CASSYARGSSVDTQYF
TRBJ2-3	TRBV5-1	CASSLQGTGVDTQYF
TRBJ1-6	TRBV5-1	CASKEDPFNSPLHF
TRBJ2-1	TRBV29-1	CSGRTSGGINNEQFF
TRBJ2-5	TRBV13	CASGPGQGVETQYF
TRBJ2-7	TRBV7-7	CASSLRQGGEQYF
TRBJ1-4	TRBV7-3	CASSYRTGAEKLFF
TRBJ1-1	TRBV2	CASSGPLNTEAFF
TRBJ2-5	TRBV7-6	CASSLMTGQETQYF
TRBJ1-6	TRBV18	CASSPLGGADNSPLHF
TRBJ2-5	TRBV4-3	CASSLELRETQYF
TRBJ1-1	TRBV14	CASSEGANTEAFF
TRBJ2-2	TRBV14	CASSQSLAGAYTGELFF
TRBJ2-3	TRBV5-8	CASSLEQGSTDTQYF
TRBJ2-1	TRBV5-1	CASSFELGEQFF
TRBJ2-7	TRBV6-6	CASIRLDRGLVEQYF
TRBJ1-2	TRBV18	CASSPGGQPYHPGYTF
TRBJ1-6	TRBV30	CAWSVIRGLDNSPLHF
TRBJ2-3	TRBV4-2	CASSQAGTSGTDTQYF
TRBJ2-1	TRBV11-3	CASSFEGTGFYEQFF
TRBJ2-7	TRBV28	CASRGQGAGSYEQYF
TRBJ1-5	TRBV5-8	CASSLAGGNQPQHF
TRBJ2-2	TRBV5-4	CASSSLAIGTGELFF
TRBJ1-4	TRBV7-9	CASSLDVMSEKLFF